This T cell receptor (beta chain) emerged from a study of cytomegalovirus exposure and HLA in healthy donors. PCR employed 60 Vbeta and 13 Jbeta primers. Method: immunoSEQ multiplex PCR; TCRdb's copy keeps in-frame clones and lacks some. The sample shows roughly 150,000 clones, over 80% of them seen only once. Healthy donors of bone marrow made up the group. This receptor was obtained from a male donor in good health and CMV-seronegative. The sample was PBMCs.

The CDR3 loop is CASSERSGGIYEQYF. CDR3 in DNA: TGTGCCAGCAGTGAAAGGTCAGGGGGCATCTACGAGCAGTACTTC. The V and J genes are TRBV2 and TRBJ2-7; 8 nucleotides agree with TRBD1. The J segment lost 3 bases and the V segment lost 2 bases, leaving 6 bases of the junction unmatched. Germline CDR1 and CDR2: SNHLY and FYNNEI. This CDR3 contains 15 residues.